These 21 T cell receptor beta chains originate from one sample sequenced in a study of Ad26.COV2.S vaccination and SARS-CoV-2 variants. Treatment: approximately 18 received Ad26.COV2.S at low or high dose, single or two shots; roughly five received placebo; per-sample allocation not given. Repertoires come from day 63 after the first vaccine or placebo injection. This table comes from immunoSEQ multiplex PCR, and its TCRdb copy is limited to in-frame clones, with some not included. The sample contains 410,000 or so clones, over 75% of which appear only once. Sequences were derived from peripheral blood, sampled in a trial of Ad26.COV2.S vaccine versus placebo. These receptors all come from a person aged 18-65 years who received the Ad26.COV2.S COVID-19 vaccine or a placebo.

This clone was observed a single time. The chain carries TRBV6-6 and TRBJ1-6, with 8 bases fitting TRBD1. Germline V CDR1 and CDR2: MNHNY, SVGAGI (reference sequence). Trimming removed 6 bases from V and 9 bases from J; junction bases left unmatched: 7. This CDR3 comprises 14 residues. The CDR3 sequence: CASSTPGGGSPLHF. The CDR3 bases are TGTGCCAGCAGCACGCCAGGGGGCGGTTCACCCCTCCACTTT.

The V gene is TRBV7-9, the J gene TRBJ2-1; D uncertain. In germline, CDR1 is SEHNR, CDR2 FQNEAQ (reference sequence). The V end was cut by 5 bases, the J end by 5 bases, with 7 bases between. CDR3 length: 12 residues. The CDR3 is CASSRVHNEQFF. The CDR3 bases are TGTGCCAGCAGCCGGGTCCACAATGAGCAGTTCTTC.

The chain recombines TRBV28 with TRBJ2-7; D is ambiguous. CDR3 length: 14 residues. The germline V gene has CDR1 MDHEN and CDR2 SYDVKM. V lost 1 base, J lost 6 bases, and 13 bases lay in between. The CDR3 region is CASSLSPPPPEQYF. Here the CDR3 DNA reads TGTGCCAGCAGTTTATCTCCCCCCCCTCCCGAGCAGTACTTC.

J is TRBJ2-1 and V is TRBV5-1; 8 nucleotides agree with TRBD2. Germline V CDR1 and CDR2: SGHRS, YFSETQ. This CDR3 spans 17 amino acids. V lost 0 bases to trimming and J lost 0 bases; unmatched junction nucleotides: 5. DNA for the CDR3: TGCGCCAGCAGCTTGGCAAGGGCGGGAGGCTCCTACAATGAGCAGTTCTTC. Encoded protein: CASSLARAGGSYNEQFF.

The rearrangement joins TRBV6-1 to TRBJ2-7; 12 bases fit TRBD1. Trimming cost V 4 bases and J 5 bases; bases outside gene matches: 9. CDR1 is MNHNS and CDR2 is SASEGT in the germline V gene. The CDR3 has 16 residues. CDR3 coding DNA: TGTGCCAGCAGTGTACCCCCGGGACAGGGGGCCCACGAGCAGTACTTC. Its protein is CASSVPPGQGAHEQYF.

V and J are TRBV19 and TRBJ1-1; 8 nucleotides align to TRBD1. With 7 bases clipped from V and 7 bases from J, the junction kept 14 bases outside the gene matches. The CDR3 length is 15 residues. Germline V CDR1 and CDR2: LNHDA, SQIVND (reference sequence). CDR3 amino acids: CASTAQTGVAGEAFF. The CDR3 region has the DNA TGTGCCAGTACCGCACAGACAGGGGTTGCGGGTGAAGCTTTCTTT.

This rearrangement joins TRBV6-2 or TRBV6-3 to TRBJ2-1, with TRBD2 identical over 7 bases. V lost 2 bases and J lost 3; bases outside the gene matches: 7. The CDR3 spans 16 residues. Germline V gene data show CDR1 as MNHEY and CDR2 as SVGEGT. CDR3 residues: CASSYVPGGIYNEQFF. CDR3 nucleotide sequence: TGTGCCAGCAGTTACGTCCCCGGGGGGATCTACAATGAGCAGTTCTTC.

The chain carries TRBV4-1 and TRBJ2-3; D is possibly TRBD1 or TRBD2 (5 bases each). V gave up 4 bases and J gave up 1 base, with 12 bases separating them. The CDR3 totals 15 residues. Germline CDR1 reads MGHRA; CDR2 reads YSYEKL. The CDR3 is CASSPGTGGTDTQYF. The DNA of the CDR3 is TGCGCCAGCAGCCCGGGGACCGGGGGCACAGATACGCAGTATTTT.

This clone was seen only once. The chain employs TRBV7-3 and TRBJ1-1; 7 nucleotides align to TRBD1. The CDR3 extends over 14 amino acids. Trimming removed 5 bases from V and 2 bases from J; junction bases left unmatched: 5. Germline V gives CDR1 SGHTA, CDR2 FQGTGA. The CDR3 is CASSPGTANTEAFF. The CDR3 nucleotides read TGTGCCAGCAGCCCCGGGACAGCTAACACTGAAGCTTTCTTT.

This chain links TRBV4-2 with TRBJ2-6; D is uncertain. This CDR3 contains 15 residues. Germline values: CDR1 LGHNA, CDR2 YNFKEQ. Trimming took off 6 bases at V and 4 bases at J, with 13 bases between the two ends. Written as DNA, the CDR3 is TGTGCCAGCAGGGCAGCCAGCCAGGGGGCCAACGTCCTGACTTTC. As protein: CASRAASQGANVLTF.

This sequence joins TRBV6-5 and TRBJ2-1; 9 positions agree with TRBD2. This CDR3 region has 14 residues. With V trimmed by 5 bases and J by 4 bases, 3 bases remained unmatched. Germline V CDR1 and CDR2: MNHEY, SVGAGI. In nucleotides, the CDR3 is TGTGCCAGCAGTACTAGCGGGCCATACAATGAGCAGTTCTTC. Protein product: CASSTSGPYNEQFF.

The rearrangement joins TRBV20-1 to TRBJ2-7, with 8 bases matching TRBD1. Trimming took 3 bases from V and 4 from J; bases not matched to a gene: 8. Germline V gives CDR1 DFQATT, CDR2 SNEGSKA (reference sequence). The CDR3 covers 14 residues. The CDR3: CSASFQGAQYEQYF. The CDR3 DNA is TGCAGTGCTAGTTTCCAGGGGGCGCAATACGAGCAGTACTTC.

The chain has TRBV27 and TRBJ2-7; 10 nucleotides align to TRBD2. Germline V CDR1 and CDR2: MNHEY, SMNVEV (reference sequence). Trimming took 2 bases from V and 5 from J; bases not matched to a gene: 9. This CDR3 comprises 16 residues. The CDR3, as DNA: TGTGCCAGCAGTTTAGGAGCTAGCGGGAGCATCGACGAGCAGTACTTC. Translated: CASSLGASGSIDEQYF.

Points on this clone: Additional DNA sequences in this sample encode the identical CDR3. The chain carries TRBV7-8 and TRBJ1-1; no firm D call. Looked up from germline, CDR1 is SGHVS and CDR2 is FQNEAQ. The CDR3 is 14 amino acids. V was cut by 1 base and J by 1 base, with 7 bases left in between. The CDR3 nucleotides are TGTGCCAGCAGCTTAGGGACGGCGAACACTGAAGCTTTCTTT. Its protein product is CASSLGTANTEAFF.

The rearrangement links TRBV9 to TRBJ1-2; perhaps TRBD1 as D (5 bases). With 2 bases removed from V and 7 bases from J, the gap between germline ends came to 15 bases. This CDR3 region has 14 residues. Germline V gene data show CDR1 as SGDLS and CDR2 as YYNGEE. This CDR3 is CASSVAGRLGGYTF. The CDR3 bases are TGTGCCAGCAGCGTTGCAGGGAGGTTGGGTGGCTACACCTTC.

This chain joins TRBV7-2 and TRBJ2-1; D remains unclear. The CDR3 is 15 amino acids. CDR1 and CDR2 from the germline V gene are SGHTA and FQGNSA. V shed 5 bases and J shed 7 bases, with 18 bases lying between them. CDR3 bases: TGTGCCAGCAGCCCCACAAGAGGAGCTGGGAATGAGCAGTTCTTC. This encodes CASSPTRGAGNEQFF.

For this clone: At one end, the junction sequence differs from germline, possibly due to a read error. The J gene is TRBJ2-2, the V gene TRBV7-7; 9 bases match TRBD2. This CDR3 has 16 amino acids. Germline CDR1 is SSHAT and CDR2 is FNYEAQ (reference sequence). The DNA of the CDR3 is TGTGCTAGCAGCAAGGGACTAGCCGCTAACACCGGGGAGCTGTTTTTT. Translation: CASSKGLAANTGELFF.

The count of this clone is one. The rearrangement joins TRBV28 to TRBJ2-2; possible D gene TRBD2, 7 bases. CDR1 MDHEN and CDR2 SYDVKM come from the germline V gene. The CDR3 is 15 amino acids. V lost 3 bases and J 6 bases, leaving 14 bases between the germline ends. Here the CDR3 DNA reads TGTGCCAGCAGTTTCGGGGGCGGGGGAGCCGGGGAGCTGTTTTTT. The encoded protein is CASSFGGGGAGELFF.

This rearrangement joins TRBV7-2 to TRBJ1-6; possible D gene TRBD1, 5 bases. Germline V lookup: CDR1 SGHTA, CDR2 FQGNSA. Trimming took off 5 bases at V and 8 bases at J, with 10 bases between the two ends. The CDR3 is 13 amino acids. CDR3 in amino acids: CASSPRGDSPLHF. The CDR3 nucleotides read TGTGCCAGCAGCCCCCGGGGCGATTCACCCCTCCACTTT.

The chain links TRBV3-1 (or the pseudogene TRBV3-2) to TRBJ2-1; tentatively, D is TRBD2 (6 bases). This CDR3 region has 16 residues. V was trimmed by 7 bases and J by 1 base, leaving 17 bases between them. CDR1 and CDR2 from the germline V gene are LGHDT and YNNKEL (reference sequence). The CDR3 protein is CASKGNGRGSYNEQFF. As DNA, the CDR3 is TGTGCCAGCAAAGGAAACGGGAGAGGGTCCTACAATGAGCAGTTCTTC.

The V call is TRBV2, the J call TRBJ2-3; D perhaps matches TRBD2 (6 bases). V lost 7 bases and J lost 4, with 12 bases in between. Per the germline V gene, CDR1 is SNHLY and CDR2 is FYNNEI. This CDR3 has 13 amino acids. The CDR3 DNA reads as TGTGCCAGCATCGGGGGAGAGGCAGATACGCAGTATTTT. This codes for CASIGGEADTQYF.